The T cell receptor (beta chain) described here comes from a study of cytomegalovirus exposure and HLA in healthy donors. In the study overall: Drawn from HLA-typed donors, approximately 86 million unique TCRs were held in an early data release. Of the donors genotyped, a few hundred in all, 65% to 90% fell in the Caucasian-associated ancestry cluster. Study-level results: Usually a TCR sequence was rare, but some public TCRs were found in many donors. It was taken for granted in presence/absence analyses that sequencing depth across donors was roughly uniform.

This CDR3 comprises 17 residues. V was shortened by 2 bases and J by 6 bases, with 20 bases between the two germline ends. The germline CDR1 and CDR2 sequences are MDHEN and SYDVKM. It was with 60 Vbeta and 13 Jbeta primers that the PCR ran. Here immunoSEQ multiplex PCR was the method, and the copy in TCRdb shows in-frame clones only, minus some. Its table records 150,000 to 200,000 clones. For this clone: What it binds is not known.

The receptor comes from a woman aged 60-75 years in good health and CMV-seronegative. The J gene is TRBJ2-1, the V gene TRBV28; maybe TRBD2 (5 bases). The specimen sequenced was PBMCs. The chain's CDR3 is CASSLVGGGGHINEQFF. The CDR3 nucleotides read TGTGCCAGCAGTTTAGTGGGTGGCGGAGGTCATATCAATGAGCAGTTCTTC.